A single sample is the source of the 28 T cell receptor beta chains below, sequenced in a study of breast tumors, draining lymph nodes, adjacent tissues. TCRdb processed the multiplex PCR reads anew with MiXCR; each CDR3 protein has one entry. Of around 120,000 distinct CDR3 sequences in the sample, approximately 20% were seen once. Samples came from axillary lymph nodes draining the breast cancer. Sequenced input: axillary lymph node tissue. The receptors stem from a female donor with breast cancer. Some clones in this sample may be carry-over from other donors' samples.

The J gene is TRBJ2-7, the V gene TRBV6-6; 14 nucleotides match TRBD2. Germline lookup yields CDR1 MNHNY and CDR2 SVGAGI (reference sequence). Trimming took 6 bases from V and 2 from J; bases not matched to a gene: 6. The CDR3 runs to 16 residues. The CDR3 loop is CASSPGTSGSTYEQYF. The CDR3 bases are TGTGCCAGCAGCCCCGGGACTAGCGGGAGCACCTACGAGCAGTACTTC.

Notes on this clonotype: Given a much more abundant clone one base away, this may be a read error. The V gene is TRBV4-2, the J gene TRBJ2-1; D perhaps matches TRBD2 (6 bases). CDR3 length equals 13 residues. Germline-derived CDR1 and CDR2 are LGHNA and YNFKEQ. V lost 10 bases, J lost 5 bases, and 15 bases lay in between. CDR3 sequence (DNA): TGTGCCAACAGTTCCGGACTAAACAATGAGCAGTTCTTC. Translated, it gives CANSSGLNNEQFF.

As concerns this clonotype: This may stem from a read error, because a much larger clone lies one nucleotide away. This CDR3 is CASASGQGGPQPQHF. The CDR3 DNA follows: TGTGCCAGCGCTTCTGGACAGGGTGGTCCTCAGCCCCAGCATTTT. This chain uses TRBV6-6 with TRBJ1-5; 8 bases line up with TRBD1. This CDR3 contains 15 residues. Trimming at V came to 8 bases and at J to 6 bases, leaving 12 bases not matched to a gene. Germline V gene sequence: CDR1 MNHNY, CDR2 SVGAGI (reference sequence).

This clonotype was detected ten times or more. This chain connects TRBV7-2 to TRBJ2-5; weak D call: TRBD2 (6 bases). Germline assignment: CDR1 SGHTA and CDR2 FQGNSA. The CDR3 totals 14 residues. V was clipped by 0 bases and J by 5 bases, with 10 bases between them. The CDR3 loop is CASSLAEGWETQYF. CDR3 bases: TGTGCCAGCAGCTTAGCGGAGGGTTGGGAGACCCAGTACTTC.

At least ten counts were recorded for this clonotype. The chain couples TRBV10-3 to TRBJ2-5; the D gene is possibly TRBD2 (6 bases). The V and J ends lost 7 bases and 2 bases respectively, with 14 bases between them. Germline values: CDR1 ENHRY, CDR2 SYGVKD. There are 14 residues in the CDR3. CDR3 in DNA: TGTGCCATCAAGGGTAGCGGAGTTCAAGAGACCCAGTACTTC. It is translated as CAIKGSGVQETQYF.

This clonotype was seen ten or more times. The chain links TRBV2 to TRBJ2-7; 10 bases line up with TRBD1. Trimming at V came to 5 bases and at J to 7 bases, leaving 11 bases not matched to a gene. CDR1 SNHLY and CDR2 FYNNEI come from the germline V gene. The CDR3 spans 15 residues. The CDR3 DNA sequence: TGTGCCAGCAGTAACCGGGACAGGGGCGTGTTAGAGCAGTACTTC. Translation gives CASSNRDRGVLEQYF.

Comments on this clonotype: One end of the junction is discordant with germline, which a read error may explain. The rearrangement uses TRBV28 and TRBJ1-6, with D perhaps TRBD1 (6 bases). This CDR3 is built from 14 residues. Germline values: CDR1 MDHEN, CDR2 SYDVKM. The CDR3: CASSPTGYHPPPHF. The CDR3 DNA follows: TGTGCCAGCAGCCCTACAGGGTATCATCCACCCCCCCACTTT.

There are many counts of this clonotype. This sequence joins TRBV9 and TRBJ2-2; D is unclear. The CDR3 is 14 amino acids. V lost 4 bases to trimming and J lost 3 bases, with 10 bases between them. From germline, CDR1 is SGDLS and CDR2 YYNGEE. Here the CDR3 reads CASSSRVDTGELFF. The CDR3 DNA is TGTGCCAGCAGCAGTCGAGTAGACACCGGGGAGCTGTTTTTT.

With regard to this clonotype: A clone one base away is much larger, so this may be a read error. The chain carries TRBV20-1 and TRBJ2-5; 8 bases fit TRBD2. The CDR3 extends over 14 amino acids. Germline CDR1 is DFQATT and CDR2 is SNEGSKA (reference sequence). CDR3 in DNA: TGCGGTGCTACAAGGACTAGCTCCATGGAGACCCAGTACTTC. It codes for CGATRTSSMETQYF.

This clonotype has only one observation. Just one base apart from a much larger clone, this may be a read error. J is TRBJ1-4 and V is TRBV3-1, with TRBD1 as a possible D gene (5 bases). The CDR3 is 15 amino acids. Germline values: CDR1 LGHDT, CDR2 YNNKEL (reference sequence). Trimming stripped 4 bases from V and 13 bases from J, with 22 bases between. DNA of the CDR3: TGTGCCAGCAGCCGCCGGGACGCCGGCCAGGAAGGACTGTTTTTT. This gives the protein CASSRRDAGQEGLFF.

This clonotype was recorded at least ten times. The chain recombines TRBV10-3 with TRBJ2-5, with D possibly TRBD2 on 5 matching bases. The CDR3 loop spans 15 amino acids. Germline values: CDR1 ENHRY, CDR2 SYGVKD. V was pared by 2 bases and J by 5 bases, with 15 bases between. CDR3 protein: CAISEPQVGGETQYF. The DNA for the CDR3 is TGTGCCATCAGTGAGCCTCAGGTCGGCGGGGAGACCCAGTACTTC.

Ten or more counts support this clonotype. The chain links TRBV15 to TRBJ1-2; possibly TRBD1 for D (5 bases). The length of the CDR3 is 15 residues. V gave up 5 bases and J gave up 1 base, with 14 bases separating them. Germline V gives CDR1 LNHNV, CDR2 YYDKDF (reference sequence). CDR3 coding DNA: TGTGCCACCAGCGGCGGGGCAGCGAATAACTATGGCTACACCTTC. It is translated as CATSGGAANNYGYTF.

This clonotype occurred many times. The V gene is TRBV24-1, the J gene TRBJ2-3; possible D gene TRBD1, 7 bases. Germline assignment: CDR1 KGHDR and CDR2 SFDVKD. CDR3 length equals 12 residues. Trimming cost V 12 bases and J 2 bases, with 11 bases left between them. In DNA form, the CDR3 reads TGTGCCGCGGGACAGATCACAGATACGCAGTATTTT. Its translation is CAAGQITDTQYF.

This clonotype was found a few times. The CDR3 region has the DNA TGTGCCAGCAGGACGAGGGTCGGATCAAGCTCTGGAAACACCATATATTTT. As protein: CASRTRVGSSSGNTIYF. J is TRBJ1-3 and V is TRBV6-5; D uncertain. The CDR3 length is 17 residues. The germline gives CDR1 MNHEY, CDR2 SVGAGI. V was cut by 6 bases and J by 0 bases, with 18 bases left in between.

This clonotype came up many times. The V and J genes are TRBV12-5 and TRBJ2-1; TRBD1 agrees at 7 bases. V lost 6 bases to trimming and J lost 11 bases; unmatched junction nucleotides: 7. CDR3 length equals 12 residues. The germline gives CDR1 LGHNT, CDR2 FRNRAP. CDR3 nucleotide sequence: TGTGCTAGTGGGTCGACAGGGAGTAAGCAGTTCTTC. It specifies CASGSTGSKQFF.

This rearrangement joins TRBV6-1 to TRBJ2-1, with D possibly being TRBD1 or TRBD2 (5 bases each). Trimming removed 8 bases at V and 0 bases at J, with 11 bases between. Per the germline V gene, CDR1 is MNHNS and CDR2 is SASEGT. This CDR3 has 14 residues. CDR3 residues: CASEPGRSYNEQFF. In DNA form, the CDR3 reads TGTGCCAGCGAACCGGGACGCTCCTACAATGAGCAGTTCTTC.

The sample holds many counts of this clonotype. This chain links TRBV20-1 with TRBJ1-6; 9 nucleotides match TRBD1. The CDR3 consists of 14 residues. Looked up from germline, CDR1 is DFQATT and CDR2 is SNEGSKA (reference sequence). The CDR3 reads CSVDRGFYNSPLHF. In DNA form, the CDR3 reads TGCAGCGTTGACAGGGGGTTCTATAATTCACCCCTCCACTTT.

This clonotype was seen ten or more times. J is TRBJ2-7 and V is TRBV2, with D unresolved. Between the trimmed V and J ends, which lost 5 bases and 1 base, there was a span of 6 bases. This CDR3 contains 12 residues. Germline V gene lookup returns CDR1 SNHLY and CDR2 FYNNEI. CDR3 loop: CASSLLSYEQYF. The CDR3, as DNA: TGTGCCAGCAGTCTTCTATCCTACGAGCAGTACTTC.

This clonotype occurred many times. This sequence joins TRBV20-1 and TRBJ2-2; D possibly corresponds to TRBD1 (6 bases). Trimming removed 0 bases at V and 7 bases at J, with 15 bases between. Per germline, CDR1 DFQATT and CDR2 SNEGSKA (reference sequence). This CDR3 has 15 amino acids. CDR3 loop: CSAREITGLGGELFF. CDR3 DNA sequence: TGCAGTGCTAGAGAAATAACAGGGCTCGGCGGGGAGCTGTTTTTT.

Of note for this clonotype: Likely a read error: the CDR3 ends without its conserved phenylalanine or tryptophan. CDR3 in DNA: TGCGCCAGCAGCTTGACCGGAGAGACCCAGTACTCC. Translation gives CASSLTGETQYS. This chain connects TRBV5-1 to TRBJ2-5; D not resolved. Per germline, CDR1 SGHRS and CDR2 YFSETQ. V lost 1 base and J 4 bases, leaving 5 bases between the germline ends. This CDR3 comprises 12 residues.

This clonotype has ten or more counts. This chain joins TRBV24-1 and TRBJ2-3, with D unresolved. This CDR3 region has 12 residues. CDR1 KGHDR and CDR2 SFDVKD come from the germline V gene. The V end lost 6 bases, the J end lost 0 bases, and 3 bases lay between the germline ends. This chain's CDR3 is CATSSSTDTQYF. The CDR3 nucleotides read TGTGCCACCAGTTCCAGCACAGATACGCAGTATTTT.

Many counts were recorded for this clonotype. This CDR3 is CASSLDAGNYNEQFF. CDR3 DNA: TGCGCCAGCAGCTTGGATGCGGGGAACTACAATGAGCAGTTCTTC. The chain carries TRBV5-1 and TRBJ2-1, with a possible D match to TRBD2 (6 bases). This CDR3 is 15 amino acids long. In germline, CDR1 is SGHRS, CDR2 YFSETQ. The V end was cut by 0 bases, the J end by 3 bases, with 10 bases between.

This clonotype was seen many times. The V gene is TRBV25-1, the J gene TRBJ2-7; 7 bases align to TRBD2. J gave up 6 bases and V 7 bases, and 12 bases lay outside the gene matches. Germline CDR1 is MGHDK and CDR2 is SYGVNS. The CDR3 totals 14 residues. The CDR3 loop reads CASIRAGPRLEQYF. The DNA of the CDR3 is TGTGCCAGCATAAGAGCGGGACCCCGGCTCGAGCAGTACTTC.

About this clonotype: A single base separates this from a much larger clone, so it may be a read error. For the CDR3, the DNA is TGCCGTGCCGCCGAGGGGTACGAGCAGTACTTC. Translated, it gives CRAAEGYEQYF. The chain links TRBV20-1 to TRBJ2-7, with D perhaps TRBD1 or TRBD2 (5 bases each). Germline CDR1 DFQATT, CDR2 SNEGSKA (reference sequence). The CDR3 covers 11 residues.

This clonotype occurred many times. This chain connects TRBV10-3 to TRBJ1-2; D uncertain. The V gene lost 3 bases and the J gene lost 4 bases, with 9 bases spanning the gap. Germline V gives CDR1 ENHRY, CDR2 SYGVKD. The CDR3 length is 13 residues. The CDR3 nucleotides are TGTGCCATCAGTGAAGAAGATTTCTATGGCTACACCTTC. It yields the protein CAISEEDFYGYTF.

Points on this clonotype: A single base separates this from a much larger clone, so it may be a read error. V usage is TRBV25-1 and J usage is TRBJ1-5; the D gene is possibly TRBD1 (6 bases). From germline, CDR1 is MGHDK and CDR2 SYGVNS. The CDR3 is 14 residues long. CDR3 in amino acids: CTSSGQGRNQPQHF. As DNA, the CDR3 is TGTACCAGCAGTGGCCAGGGGCGCAATCAGCCCCAGCATTTT.

With regard to this clonotype: A much larger clone is a single base away; this may be a read error. The chain links TRBV20-1 to TRBJ2-1; D is ambiguous. V lost 4 bases and J lost 9, with 10 bases in between. The germline V gene has CDR1 DFQATT and CDR2 SNEGSKA (reference sequence). This CDR3 region has 11 residues. As DNA, the CDR3 is TGCAGTGCTACGGGTGGCAGTGAGCAGTTCTTC. Translating gives CSATGGSEQFF.

This clonotype was counted many times. The chain carries TRBV20-1 and TRBJ2-3, with 13 bases identical to TRBD2. Germline V lookup: CDR1 DFQATT, CDR2 SNEGSKA (reference sequence). With 0 bases clipped from V and 5 bases from J, the junction kept 5 bases outside the gene matches. The CDR3 totals 16 residues. The CDR3 DNA follows: TGCAGTGCTAGAGAAGGGACTAGCGGGGAGGGAGATACGCAGTATTTT. It encodes CSAREGTSGEGDTQYF.